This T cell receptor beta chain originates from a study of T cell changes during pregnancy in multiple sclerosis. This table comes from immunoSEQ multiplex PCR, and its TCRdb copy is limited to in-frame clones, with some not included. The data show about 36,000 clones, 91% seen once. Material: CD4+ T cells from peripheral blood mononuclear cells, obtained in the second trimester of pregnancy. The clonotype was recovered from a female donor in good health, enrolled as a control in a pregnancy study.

In DNA form, the CDR3 reads TGCGCCAGCAGCCCCCTGACAGCCTACCCAACCGAGCAGTTCTTC. Its translation: CASSPLTAYPTEQFF. The chain uses TRBV5-1 and TRBJ2-1, with a weak D call TRBD1 (5 bases). V shed 4 bases and J shed 10 bases, with 21 bases lying between them. This CDR3 has 15 amino acids. CDR1 SGHRS and CDR2 YFSETQ come from the germline V gene.